The present T cell receptor beta chain was sequenced within a study of blood T cell repertoires in COVID-19. Here immunoSEQ multiplex PCR was the method, and the copy in TCRdb shows in-frame clones only, minus some. Of 50,000 to 75,000 clones in the sample, 85% to 95% are singletons; the top ten hold around 2.6%. V was clipped by 0 bases and J by 4 bases, with 12 bases between them. This CDR3 contains 16 residues. Germline V gene lookup returns CDR1 SNHLY and CDR2 FYNNEI. The TCR was taken from a man between 65 and 79 years old with active COVID-19. V is TRBV2 and J is TRBJ2-2, with D possibly TRBD1 on 5 matching bases. Material: peripheral blood. The CDR3 nucleotides are TGTGCCAGCAGTGAAGCAAAGGGGTGGAGCACCGGGGAGCTGTTTTTT. Protein: CASSEAKGWSTGELFF.